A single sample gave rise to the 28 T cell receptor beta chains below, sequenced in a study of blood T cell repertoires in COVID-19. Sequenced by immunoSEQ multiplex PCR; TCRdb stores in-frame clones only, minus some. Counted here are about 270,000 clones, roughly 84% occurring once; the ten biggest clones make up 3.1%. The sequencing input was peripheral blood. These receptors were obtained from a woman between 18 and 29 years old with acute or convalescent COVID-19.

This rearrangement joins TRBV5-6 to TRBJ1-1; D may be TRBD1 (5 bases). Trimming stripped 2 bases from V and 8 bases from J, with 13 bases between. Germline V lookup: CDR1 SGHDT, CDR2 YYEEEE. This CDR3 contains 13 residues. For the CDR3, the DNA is TGTGCCAGCAGCTTTTCCCCCACAGGAGAAGCTTTCTTT. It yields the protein CASSFSPTGEAFF.

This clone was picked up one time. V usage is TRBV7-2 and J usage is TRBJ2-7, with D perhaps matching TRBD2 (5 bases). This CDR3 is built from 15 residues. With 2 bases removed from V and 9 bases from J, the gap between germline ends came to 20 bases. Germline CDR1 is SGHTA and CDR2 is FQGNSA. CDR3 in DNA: TGTGCCAGCAGCTTACTAGCCAGATTTACGCTGGGGCAGTACTTC. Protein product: CASSLLARFTLGQYF. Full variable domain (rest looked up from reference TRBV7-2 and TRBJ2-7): GAGVSQSPSNKVTEKGKDVELRCDPISGHTALYWYRQSLGQGLEFLIYFQGNSAPDKSGLPSDRFSAERTGGSVSTLTIQRTQQEDSAVYLCASSLLARFTLGQYFGPGTRLTVT.

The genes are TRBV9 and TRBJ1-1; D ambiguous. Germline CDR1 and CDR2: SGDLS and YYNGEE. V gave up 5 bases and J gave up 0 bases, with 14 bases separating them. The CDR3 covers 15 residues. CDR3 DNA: TGTGCCAGCAGTGGAGGAGGACGGCTGAACACTGAAGCTTTCTTT. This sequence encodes CASSGGGRLNTEAFF.

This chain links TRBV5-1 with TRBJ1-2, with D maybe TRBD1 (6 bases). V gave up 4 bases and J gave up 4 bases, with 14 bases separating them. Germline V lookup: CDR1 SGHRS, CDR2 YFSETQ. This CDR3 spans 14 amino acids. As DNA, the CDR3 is TGCGCCAGCAGCCCGAGGGGACACATCTATGGCTACACCTTC. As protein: CASSPRGHIYGYTF.

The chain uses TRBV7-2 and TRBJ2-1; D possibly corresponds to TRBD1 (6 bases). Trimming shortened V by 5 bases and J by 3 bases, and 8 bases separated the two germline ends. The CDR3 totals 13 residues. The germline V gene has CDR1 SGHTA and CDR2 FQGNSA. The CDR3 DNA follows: TGTGCCAGCAGCCCGGACAGCTACAATGAGCAGTTCTTC. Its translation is CASSPDSYNEQFF.

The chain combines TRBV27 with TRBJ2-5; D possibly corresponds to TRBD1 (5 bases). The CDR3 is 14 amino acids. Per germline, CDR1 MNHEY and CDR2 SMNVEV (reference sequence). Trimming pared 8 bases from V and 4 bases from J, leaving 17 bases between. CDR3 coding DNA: TGTGCCAGCGGACACTTTTTTGGTCCAGAGACCCAGTACTTC. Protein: CASGHFFGPETQYF.

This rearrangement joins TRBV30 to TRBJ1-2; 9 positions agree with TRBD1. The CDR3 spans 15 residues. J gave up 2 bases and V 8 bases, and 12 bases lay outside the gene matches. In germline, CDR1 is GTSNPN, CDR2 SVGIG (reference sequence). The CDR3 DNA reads TGTGCCCGCAACCAAGGGACAGGGAGAAACTATGGCTACACCTTC. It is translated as CARNQGTGRNYGYTF. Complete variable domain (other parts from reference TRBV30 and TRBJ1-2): SQTIHQWPATLVQPVGSPLSLECTVEGTSNPNLYWYRQAAGRGLQLLFYSVGIGQISSEVPQNLSASRPQDRQFILSSKKLLLSDSGFYLCARNQGTGRNYGYTFGSGTRLTVV.

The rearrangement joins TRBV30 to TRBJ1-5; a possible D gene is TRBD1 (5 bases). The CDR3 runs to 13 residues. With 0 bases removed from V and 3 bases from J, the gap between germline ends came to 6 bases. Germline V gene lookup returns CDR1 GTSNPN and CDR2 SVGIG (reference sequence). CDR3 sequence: CAWSVGDNQPQHF. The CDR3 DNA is TGTGCCTGGAGTGTAGGGGACAATCAGCCCCAGCATTTT.

The DNA of the CDR3 is TGTGCCAGCAGCCTAGAACTCCCGGGACAGGGGGCAGAAGAGCAGTTCTTC. This translates into CASSLELPGQGAEEQFF. The chain couples TRBV9 to TRBJ2-1; TRBD1 agrees at 12 bases. Germline trimming cut 4 bases from V and 10 bases from J; bases unmatched to any gene: 15. This CDR3 is built from 17 residues. The germline gives CDR1 SGDLS, CDR2 YYNGEE.

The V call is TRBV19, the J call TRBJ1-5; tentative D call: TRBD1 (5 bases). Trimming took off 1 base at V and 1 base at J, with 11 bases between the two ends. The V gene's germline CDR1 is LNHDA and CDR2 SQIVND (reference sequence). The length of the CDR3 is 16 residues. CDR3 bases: TGTGCCAGTAGTATAGCTCAGGGATACAGCAATCAGCCCCAGCATTTT. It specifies CASSIAQGYSNQPQHF.

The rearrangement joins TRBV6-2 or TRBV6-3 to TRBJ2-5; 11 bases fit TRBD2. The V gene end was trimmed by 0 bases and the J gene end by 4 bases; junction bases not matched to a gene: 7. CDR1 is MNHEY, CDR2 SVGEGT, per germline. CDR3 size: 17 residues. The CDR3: CASSYSVAGGMGETQYF. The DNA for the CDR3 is TGTGCCAGCAGTTACTCCGTAGCGGGAGGGATGGGAGAGACCCAGTACTTC.

CDR3 protein: CAIGGGYETNEQYF. In DNA form, the CDR3 reads TGTGCCATTGGGGGAGGGTATGAAACTAACGAGCAGTACTTC. V gene TRBV6-6 combines with J gene TRBJ2-7; 7 positions agree with TRBD2. The germline gives CDR1 MNHNY, CDR2 SVGAGI (reference sequence). This CDR3 region has 14 residues. With V trimmed by 10 bases and J by 5 bases, 14 bases remained unmatched.

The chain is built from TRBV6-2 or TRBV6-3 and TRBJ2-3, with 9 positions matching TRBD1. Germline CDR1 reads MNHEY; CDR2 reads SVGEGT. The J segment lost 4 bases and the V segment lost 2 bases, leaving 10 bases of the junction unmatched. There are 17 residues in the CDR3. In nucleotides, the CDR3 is TGTGCCAGCAGTTACGACGGGACAGGGAGGTTCGCAGATACGCAGTATTTT. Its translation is CASSYDGTGRFADTQYF.

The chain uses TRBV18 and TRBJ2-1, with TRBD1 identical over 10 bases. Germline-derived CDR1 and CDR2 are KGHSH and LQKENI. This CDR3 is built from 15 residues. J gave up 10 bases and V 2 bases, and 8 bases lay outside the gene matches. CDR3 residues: CASSPTGTGDLEQFF. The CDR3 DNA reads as TGTGCCAGCTCACCAACTGGGACAGGGGACCTAGAGCAGTTCTTC.

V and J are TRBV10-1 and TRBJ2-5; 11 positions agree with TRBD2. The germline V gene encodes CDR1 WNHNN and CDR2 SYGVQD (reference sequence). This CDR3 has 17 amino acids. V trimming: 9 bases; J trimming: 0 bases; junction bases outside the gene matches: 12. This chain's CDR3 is CARVNLPGLADQETQYF. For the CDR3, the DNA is TGCGCCAGAGTAAATCTACCGGGACTAGCGGACCAAGAGACCCAGTACTTC.

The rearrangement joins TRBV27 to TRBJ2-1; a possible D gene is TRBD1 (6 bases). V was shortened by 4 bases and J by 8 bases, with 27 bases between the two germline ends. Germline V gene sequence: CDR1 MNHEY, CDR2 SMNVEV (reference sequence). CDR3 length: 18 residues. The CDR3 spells CASSSPSTGHLPWYEQFF. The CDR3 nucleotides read TGTGCCAGCAGTTCCCCCTCGACGGGACACCTTCCCTGGTATGAGCAGTTCTTC.

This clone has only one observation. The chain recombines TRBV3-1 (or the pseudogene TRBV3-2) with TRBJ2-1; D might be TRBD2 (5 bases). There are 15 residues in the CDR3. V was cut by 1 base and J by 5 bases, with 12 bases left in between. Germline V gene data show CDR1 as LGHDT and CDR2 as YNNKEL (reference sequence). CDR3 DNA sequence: TGTGCCAGCAGCCAAGCCCCAGGACTCAACAATGAGCAGTTCTTC. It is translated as CASSQAPGLNNEQFF.

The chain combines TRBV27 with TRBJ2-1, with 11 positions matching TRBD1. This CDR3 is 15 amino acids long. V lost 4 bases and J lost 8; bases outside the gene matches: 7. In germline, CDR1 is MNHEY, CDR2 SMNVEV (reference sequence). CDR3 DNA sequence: TGTGCCAGCAGTTCCCGGGACAGGGGGTTTCATGAGCAGTTCTTC. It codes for CASSSRDRGFHEQFF.

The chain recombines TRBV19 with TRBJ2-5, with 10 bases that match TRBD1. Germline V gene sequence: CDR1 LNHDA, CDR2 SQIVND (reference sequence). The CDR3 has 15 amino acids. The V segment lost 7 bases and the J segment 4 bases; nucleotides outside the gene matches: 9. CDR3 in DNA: TGTGCCAGTACTGATCCGGGACAGGGGACAGAGACCCAGTACTTC. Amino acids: CASTDPGQGTETQYF. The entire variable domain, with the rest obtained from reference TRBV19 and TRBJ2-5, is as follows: DGGITQSPKYLFRKEGQNVTLSCEQNLNHDAMYWYRQDPGQGLRLIYYSQIVNDFQKGDIAEGYSVSREKKESFPLTVTSAQKNPTAFYLCASTDPGQGTETQYFGPGTRLLVL.

In DNA form, the CDR3 reads TGCGCCAGCAGCGATGGGACTAGCGGAACCAATGAGCAGTTCTTC. Amino acid sequence: CASSDGTSGTNEQFF. The chain uses TRBV5-1 and TRBJ2-1; 11 bases fit TRBD2. Germline V gives CDR1 SGHRS, CDR2 YFSETQ. This CDR3 has 15 residues. Trimming cost V 4 bases and J 6 bases; bases outside gene matches: 6.

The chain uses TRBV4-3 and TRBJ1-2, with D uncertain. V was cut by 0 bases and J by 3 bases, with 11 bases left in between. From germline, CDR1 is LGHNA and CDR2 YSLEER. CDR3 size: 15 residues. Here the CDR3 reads CASSQDYLADYGYTF. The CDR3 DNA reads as TGCGCCAGCAGCCAAGACTATTTAGCTGACTATGGCTACACCTTC.

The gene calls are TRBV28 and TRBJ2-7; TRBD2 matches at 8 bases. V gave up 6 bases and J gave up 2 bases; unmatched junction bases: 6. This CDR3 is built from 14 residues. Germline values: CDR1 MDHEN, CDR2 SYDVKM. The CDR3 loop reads CASSIIAGTYEQYF. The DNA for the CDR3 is TGTGCCAGCAGCATAATAGCGGGGACCTACGAGCAGTACTTC.

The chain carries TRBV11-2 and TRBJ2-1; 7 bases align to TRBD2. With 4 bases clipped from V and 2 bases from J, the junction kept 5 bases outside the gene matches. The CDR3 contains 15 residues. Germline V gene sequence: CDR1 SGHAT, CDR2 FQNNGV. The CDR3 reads CASSSLAATYNEQFF. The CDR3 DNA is TGTGCCAGCAGCTCGCTAGCGGCGACCTACAATGAGCAGTTCTTC.

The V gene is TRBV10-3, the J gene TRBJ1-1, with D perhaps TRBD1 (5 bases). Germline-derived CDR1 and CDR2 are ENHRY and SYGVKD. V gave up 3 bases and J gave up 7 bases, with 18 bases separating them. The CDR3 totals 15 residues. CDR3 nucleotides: TGTGCCATCAGTGACACTCAGGGTACGTGGAGTGAAGCTTTCTTT. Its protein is CAISDTQGTWSEAFF.

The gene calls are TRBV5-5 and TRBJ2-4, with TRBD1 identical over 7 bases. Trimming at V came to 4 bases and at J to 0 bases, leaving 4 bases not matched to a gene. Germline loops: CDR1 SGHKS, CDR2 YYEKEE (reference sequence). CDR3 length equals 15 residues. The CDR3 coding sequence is TGTGCCAGCAGCCATGGGACAGTAGCCAAAAACATTCAGTACTTC. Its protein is CASSHGTVAKNIQYF.

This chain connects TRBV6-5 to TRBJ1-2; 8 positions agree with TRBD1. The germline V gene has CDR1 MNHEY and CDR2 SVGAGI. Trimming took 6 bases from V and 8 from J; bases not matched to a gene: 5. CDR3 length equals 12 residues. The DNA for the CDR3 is TGTGCCAGCAGCCGGACAGGGTTGGGCTACACCTTC. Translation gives CASSRTGLGYTF.

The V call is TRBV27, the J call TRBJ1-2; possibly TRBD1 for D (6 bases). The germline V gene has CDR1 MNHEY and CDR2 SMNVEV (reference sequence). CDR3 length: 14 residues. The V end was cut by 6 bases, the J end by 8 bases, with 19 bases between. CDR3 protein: CASSKGGGGRGYTF. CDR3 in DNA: TGTGCCAGCAGCAAAGGGGGGGGCGGCAGAGGCTACACCTTC.

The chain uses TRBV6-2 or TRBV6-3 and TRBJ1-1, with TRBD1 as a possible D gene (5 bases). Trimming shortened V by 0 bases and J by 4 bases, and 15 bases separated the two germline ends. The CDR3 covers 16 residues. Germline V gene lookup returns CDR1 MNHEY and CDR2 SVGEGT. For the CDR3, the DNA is TGTGCCAGCAGTTACTCGCCTAGGGGTAGGGGCACTGAAGCTTTCTTT. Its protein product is CASSYSPRGRGTEAFF.